This TCR beta chain stems from a study of CD8 T cells in Susac syndrome. Study conclusions and caveats: As the study acknowledged, the number of individuals who were part of its TCR sequencing and HLA analysis was relatively small.

Of note for this clonotype: Its cognate antigen is unknown.

Reverse transcription of about 0.45 to 1 ug RNA was performed with random hexamers. The method of amplification for TCR beta CDR3 was immunoSEQ multiplex PCR, covering 54 Vbeta and 13 Jbeta. Using its own MiXCR run on the immunoSEQ multiplex PCR reads, TCRdb lists one record per CDR3 protein. The profile covers about 19,000 distinct CDR3 sequences, with roughly 95% appearing a single time and 0.2% to 0.3% taken by the ten largest. Trimming left V 3 bases short and J 9 bases short, with 12 bases between. CDR3 length: 13 residues. Germline-derived CDR1 and CDR2 are LNHNV and YYDKDF (reference sequence).

This sequence originates from a human donor in good health. The sequenced sample was CD8+ T cells from PBMCs. The rearrangement uses TRBV15 and TRBJ2-1; D unclear. The CDR3 DNA sequence: TGTGCCACCAGCAGTCTGGTAACCGGTGAGCAGTTCTTC. It is translated as CATSSLVTGEQFF.